This TCR beta chain was recorded in a study of cytomegalovirus exposure and HLA in healthy donors. Comment on this clone: Its antigen is as yet unknown.

Overall study results and limits: In vitro, a few CMV-associated chains proved specific for CMV antigens. DRB1 had the most TCR associations and HLA-C the fewest, a later analysis found, with rates varying by HLA locus.

Germline V gives CDR1 PRHDT, CDR2 FYEKMQ (reference sequence). The CDR3 has 15 amino acids. It was with 60 Vbeta and 13 Jbeta primers that the PCR ran. Sequenced by immunoSEQ multiplex PCR; TCRdb stores in-frame clones only, minus some. The table records 180,000 or so clones, more than 60% of them present only once. The chain is built from TRBV13 and TRBJ2-5; 10 nucleotides line up with TRBD1. With the DNA end fitting TRBJ2-7 better, the J assignment may be wrong. The sequence came from a man younger than 35 in good health and CMV-seronegative. Sequencing was done on a sample of PBMCs. The CDR3 loop is CASSALGQGVYEQYF. In DNA, the CDR3 is TGTGCCAGCAGCGCTCTCGGACAGGGGGTCTACGAGCAGTACTTC.